This TCR beta chain was documented in a study of vaccination and CD4 T cells after COVID-19. Treatment indicated: approximately 9-day PBMC culture with coronavirus spike peptide pools or control peptides (ViraFEST assay). The assay that was used to sequence DNA from cultured CD4+ T cells was the Oncomine TCR Beta short-read assay. In TCRdb, the PCR reads were re-called with MiXCR into one record per CDR3 protein. This sample has 15,000 or so distinct CDR3 sequences; roughly 53% occur once, and the top ten carry roughly 4.5%. Germline lookup yields CDR1 SEHNR and CDR2 FQNEAQ (reference sequence). The CDR3 has 16 amino acids. The V gene lost 3 bases and the J gene lost 0 bases, with 15 bases spanning the gap. Worth noting for this clonotype: Its antigen is unidentified.

The chain joins TRBV7-9 to TRBJ2-7; D uncertain. The source material was CD4+ T cells from blood, cultured in vitro, sampled before SARS-CoV-2 vaccination. The source is a human donor who had recovered from COVID-19. Written as DNA, the CDR3 is TGTGCCAGCAGCTTGTATGGCGGAACGAGCTCCTACGAGCAGTACTTC. Amino acid sequence: CASSLYGGTSSYEQYF.